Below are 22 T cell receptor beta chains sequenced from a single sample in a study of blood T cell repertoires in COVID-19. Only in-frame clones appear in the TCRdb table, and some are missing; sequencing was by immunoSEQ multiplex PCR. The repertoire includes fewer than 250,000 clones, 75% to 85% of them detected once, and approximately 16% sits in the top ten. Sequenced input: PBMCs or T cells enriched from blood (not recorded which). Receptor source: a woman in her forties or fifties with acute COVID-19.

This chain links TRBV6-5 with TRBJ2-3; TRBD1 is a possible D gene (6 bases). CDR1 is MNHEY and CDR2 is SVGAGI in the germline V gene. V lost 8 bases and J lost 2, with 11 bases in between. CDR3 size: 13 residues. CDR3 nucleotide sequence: TGTGCCAGCGGGGGCAGCTTCACAGATACGCAGTATTTT. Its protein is CASGGSFTDTQYF.

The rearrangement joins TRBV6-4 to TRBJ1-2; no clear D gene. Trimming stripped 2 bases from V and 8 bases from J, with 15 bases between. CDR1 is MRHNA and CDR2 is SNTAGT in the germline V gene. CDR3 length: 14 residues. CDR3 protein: CASSDRPGSSGYTF. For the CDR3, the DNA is TGTGCCAGCAGTGACCGGCCGGGGAGTAGCGGCTACACCTTC.

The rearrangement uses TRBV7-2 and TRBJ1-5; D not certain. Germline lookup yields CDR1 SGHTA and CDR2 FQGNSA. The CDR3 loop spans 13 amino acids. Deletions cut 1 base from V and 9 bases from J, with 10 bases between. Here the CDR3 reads CASSLVDSRPQHF. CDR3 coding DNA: TGTGCCAGCAGCTTAGTGGACTCGCGGCCCCAGCATTTT.

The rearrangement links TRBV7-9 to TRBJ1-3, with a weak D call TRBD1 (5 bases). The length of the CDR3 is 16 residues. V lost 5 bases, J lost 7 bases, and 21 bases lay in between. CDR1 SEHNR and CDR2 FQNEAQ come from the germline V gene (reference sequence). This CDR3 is CASSQAGAWSGNTIYF. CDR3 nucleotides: TGTGCCAGCAGCCAAGCCGGGGCCTGGAGCGGGAACACCATATATTTT.

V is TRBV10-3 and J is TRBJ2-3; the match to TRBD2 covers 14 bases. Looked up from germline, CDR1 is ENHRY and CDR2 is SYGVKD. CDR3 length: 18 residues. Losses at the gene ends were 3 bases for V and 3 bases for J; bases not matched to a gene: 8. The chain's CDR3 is CAISEPGTSGGLTDTQYF. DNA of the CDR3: TGTGCCATCAGTGAACCCGGGACTAGCGGGGGACTTACAGATACGCAGTATTTT.

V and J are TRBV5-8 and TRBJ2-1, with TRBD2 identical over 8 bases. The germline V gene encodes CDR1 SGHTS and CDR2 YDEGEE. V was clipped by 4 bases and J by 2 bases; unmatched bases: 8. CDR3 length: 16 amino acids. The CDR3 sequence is CASSGQAGVTYNEQFF. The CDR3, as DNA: TGTGCCAGCAGCGGCCAAGCGGGGGTTACCTACAATGAGCAGTTCTTC.

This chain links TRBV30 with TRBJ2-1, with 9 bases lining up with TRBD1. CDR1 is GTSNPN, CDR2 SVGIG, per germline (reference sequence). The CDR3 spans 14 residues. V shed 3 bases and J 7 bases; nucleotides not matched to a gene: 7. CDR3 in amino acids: CAWRRYRGLNEQFF. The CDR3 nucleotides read TGTGCCTGGAGGAGGTACAGGGGGCTTAATGAGCAGTTCTTC.

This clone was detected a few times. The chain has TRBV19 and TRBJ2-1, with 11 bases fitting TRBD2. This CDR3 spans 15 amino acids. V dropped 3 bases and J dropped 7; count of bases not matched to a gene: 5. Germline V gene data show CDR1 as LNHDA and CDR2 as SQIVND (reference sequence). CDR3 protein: CASSITSGGRNEQFF. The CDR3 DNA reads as TGTGCCAGTAGTATCACTAGCGGGGGCAGAAATGAGCAGTTCTTC.

CDR3 sequence (DNA): TGTGCCAGCAGCTTTTCAGGGGGAGATCAGCCCCAGCATTTT. This codes for CASSFSGGDQPQHF. The V gene is TRBV7-8, the J gene TRBJ1-5, with 7 bases matching TRBD1. The germline CDR1 and CDR2 sequences are SGHVS and FQNEAQ. The V gene end was trimmed by 3 bases and the J gene end by 5 bases; junction bases not matched to a gene: 4. The CDR3 is 14 residues long.

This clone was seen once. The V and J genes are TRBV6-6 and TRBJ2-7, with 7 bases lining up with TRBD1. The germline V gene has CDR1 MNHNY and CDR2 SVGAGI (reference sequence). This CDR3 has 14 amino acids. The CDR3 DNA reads TGTGCCAGCAGTAACTCGGGACAGAACTACGAGCAGTACGTC. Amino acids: CASSNSGQNYEQYV.

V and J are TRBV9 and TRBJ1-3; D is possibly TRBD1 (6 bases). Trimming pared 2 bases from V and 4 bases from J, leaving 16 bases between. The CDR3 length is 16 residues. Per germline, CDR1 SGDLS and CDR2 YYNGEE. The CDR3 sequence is CASSVVQGDSGNTIYF. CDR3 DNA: TGTGCCAGCAGCGTGGTACAGGGTGACTCCGGAAACACCATATATTTT.

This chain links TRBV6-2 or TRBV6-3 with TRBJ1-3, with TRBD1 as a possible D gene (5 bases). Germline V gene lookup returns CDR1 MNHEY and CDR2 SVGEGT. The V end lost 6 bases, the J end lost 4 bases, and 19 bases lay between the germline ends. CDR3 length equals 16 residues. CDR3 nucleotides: TGTGCCAGCAGCTCCAGACAGCTTCCCGGGGGAAACACCATATATTTT. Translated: CASSSRQLPGGNTIYF.

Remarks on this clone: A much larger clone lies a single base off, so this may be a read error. The CDR3 reads CASRRQGDTEAFF. As DNA, the CDR3 is TGCGCCAGCAGGCGACAGGGGGACACTGAAGCTTTCTTT. The rearrangement joins TRBV10-1 to TRBJ1-1; the match to TRBD1 covers 9 bases. V shed 6 bases, J shed 3 bases, and the junction held 2 bases outside the gene matches. This CDR3 is built from 13 residues. Germline assignment: CDR1 WNHNN and CDR2 SYGVQD (reference sequence).

CDR3 DNA sequence: TGTGCCAGCAGCCAAGATCCCCAGGGTAACTCAGAAAACACCATATATTTT. Translated: CASSQDPQGNSENTIYF. This rearrangement joins TRBV4-2 to TRBJ1-3, with D perhaps matching TRBD1 (5 bases). Trimming took off 0 bases at V and 6 bases at J, with 18 bases between the two ends. The length of the CDR3 is 17 residues. Germline V gene data show CDR1 as LGHNA and CDR2 as YNFKEQ.

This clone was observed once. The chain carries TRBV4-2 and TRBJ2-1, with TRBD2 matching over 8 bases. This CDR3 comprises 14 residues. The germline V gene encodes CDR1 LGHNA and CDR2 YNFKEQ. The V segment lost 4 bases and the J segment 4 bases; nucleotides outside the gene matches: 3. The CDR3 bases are TGTGCCAGCAGCCCGAGCGGGGGTTACAATGAGCAGTTCTTC. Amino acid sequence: CASSPSGGYNEQFF.

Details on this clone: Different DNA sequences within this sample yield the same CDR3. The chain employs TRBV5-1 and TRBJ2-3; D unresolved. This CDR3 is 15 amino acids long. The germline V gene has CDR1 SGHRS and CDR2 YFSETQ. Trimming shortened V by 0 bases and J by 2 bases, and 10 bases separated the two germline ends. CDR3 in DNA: TGCGCCAGCAGCTTGGTTGGCGGAGTCACAGATACGCAGTATTTT. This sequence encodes CASSLVGGVTDTQYF.

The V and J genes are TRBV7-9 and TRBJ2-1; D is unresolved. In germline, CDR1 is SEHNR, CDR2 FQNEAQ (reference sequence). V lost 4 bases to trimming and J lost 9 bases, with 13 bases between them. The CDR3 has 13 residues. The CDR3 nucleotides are TGTGCCAGCAGCTCCCTGAACCCCAGTGAGCAGTTCTTC. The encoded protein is CASSSLNPSEQFF.

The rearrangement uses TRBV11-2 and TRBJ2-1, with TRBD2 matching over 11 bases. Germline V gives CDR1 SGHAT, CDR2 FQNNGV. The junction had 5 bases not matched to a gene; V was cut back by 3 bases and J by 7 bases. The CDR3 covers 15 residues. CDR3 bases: TGTGCCAGCAGCTTCGGTAGCGGGGGGGTAAATGAGCAGTTCTTC. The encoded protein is CASSFGSGGVNEQFF.

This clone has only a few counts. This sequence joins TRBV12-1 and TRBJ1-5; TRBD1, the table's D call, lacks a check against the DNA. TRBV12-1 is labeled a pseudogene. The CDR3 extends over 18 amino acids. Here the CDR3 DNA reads TGTGCCAGCAGCTTTTGGCCCCCAACAGAGCAAACCAATCAGCCCCAGCATTTT. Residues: CASSFWPPTEQTNQPQHF.

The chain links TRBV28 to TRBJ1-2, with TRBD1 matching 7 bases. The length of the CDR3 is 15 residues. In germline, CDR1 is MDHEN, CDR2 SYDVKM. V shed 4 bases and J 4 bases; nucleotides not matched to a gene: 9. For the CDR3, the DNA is TGTGCCAGCAGTTCGTCCGGGACAGAACTCTATGGCTACACCTTC. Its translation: CASSSSGTELYGYTF.

The CDR3, as DNA: TGTGCCAGCACCAAGGACAGGGTGAACACTGAAGCTTTCTTT. This codes for CASTKDRVNTEAFF. This rearrangement joins TRBV11-2 to TRBJ1-1; 8 positions match TRBD1. The CDR3 contains 14 residues. Per germline, CDR1 SGHAT and CDR2 FQNNGV. V lost 7 bases and J lost 0; bases outside the gene matches: 4.

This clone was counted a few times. This CDR3 is CASSEEGQGTGYTF. The DNA of the CDR3 is TGTGCCAGCAGTGAAGAAGGGCAGGGGACCGGCTACACCTTC. The chain carries TRBV6-1 and TRBJ1-2, with D tentatively TRBD1 (6 bases). Germline lookup yields CDR1 MNHNS and CDR2 SASEGT. Trimming removed 1 base at V and 8 bases at J, with 14 bases between. This CDR3 has 14 amino acids.